The T cell receptor (beta chain) under discussion was sequenced for a study of brain T cells in children with intractable seizures. Sequencing was limited to surgery cases with top T cell transcript signatures in brain tissue. This table comes from immunoSEQ multiplex PCR, and its TCRdb copy is limited to in-frame clones, with some not included. The sample has roughly 80,000 clones; around nine tenths are singletons. As for this clone: Its cognate antigen is unknown.

Whole-study results and caveats: Clones missing pre-surgery may reflect undersampling of that blood sample.

CDR3 length: 13 amino acids. Trimming took 5 bases from V and 7 from J, leaving 9 bases between them. Germline CDR1 is SGHNT and CDR2 is YENEEA. Here the sequenced sample was peripheral blood, taken at surgery. The chain recombines TRBV11-3 with TRBJ1-6; no firm D call. The receptor was derived from a girl aged 2-10 years with Rasmussen encephalitis and intractable seizures. In DNA, the CDR3 is TGTGCCAGCAGCCGGCTGGAGAATTCACCCCTCCACTTT. Residues: CASSRLENSPLHF.